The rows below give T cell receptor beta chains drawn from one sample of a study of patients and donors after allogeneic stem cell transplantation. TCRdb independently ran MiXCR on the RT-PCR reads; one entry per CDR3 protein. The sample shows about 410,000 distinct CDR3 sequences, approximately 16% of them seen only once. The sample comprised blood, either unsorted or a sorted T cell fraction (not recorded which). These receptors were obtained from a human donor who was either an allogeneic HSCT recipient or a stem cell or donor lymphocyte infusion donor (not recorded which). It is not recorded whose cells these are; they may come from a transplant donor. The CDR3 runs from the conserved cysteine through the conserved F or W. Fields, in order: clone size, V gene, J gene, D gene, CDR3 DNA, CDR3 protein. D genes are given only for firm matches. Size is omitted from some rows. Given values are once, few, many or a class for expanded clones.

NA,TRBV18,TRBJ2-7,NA,TGTGCCAGCTCACGGACACAGGGTGGGTCCTACGAGCAGTACTTC,CASSRTQGGSYEQYF
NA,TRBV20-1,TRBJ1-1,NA,TGCAGTGCTAGGCAGCAAGTCAACACTGAAGCTTTCTTT,CSARQQVNTEAFF
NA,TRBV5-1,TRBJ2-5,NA,TGCGCCAGCAGCTGGGGTACCCGAGAAGTAGAGACCCAGTACTTC,CASSWGTREVETQYF
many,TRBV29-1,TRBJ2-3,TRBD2,TGCAGCGTTGTGGCTAGCGGTCGGGGCCGTGATACGCAGTATTTT,CSVVASGRGRDTQYF
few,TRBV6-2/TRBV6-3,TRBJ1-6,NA,TGTGCCAGCAGTTATTGGACAGCGGGAGCCTCACCCCTCCACTTT,CASSYWTAGASPLHF
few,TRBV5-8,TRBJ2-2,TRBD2,TGTGCCAGCAGCCTATCGGGGGGGCGCGACACCGGGGAGCTGTTTTTT,CASSLSGGRDTGELFF
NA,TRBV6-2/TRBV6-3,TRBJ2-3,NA,TGTGCCACCCATCGTCTTCAGAGAACCACAGATACGCAGTATTTT,CATHRLQRTTDTQYF
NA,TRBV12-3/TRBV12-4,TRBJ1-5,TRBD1,TGTGCCAGCGTTAGGGGGCTTCGTCAGCCCCAGCATTTT,CASVRGLRQPQHF
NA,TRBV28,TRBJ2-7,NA,TGTGCCAGCAGTTTATTGGGCGGAGATTACGAGCAGTACTTC,CASSLLGGDYEQYF
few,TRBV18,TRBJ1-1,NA,TGTGCCAGCTCAGCAGGGTTTTGGAGCACTGAAGCTTTCTTT,CASSAGFWSTEAFF
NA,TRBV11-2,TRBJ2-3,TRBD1,TGTGCCAGCAGCTCCCGACCCCCAGGGGGAGTCGCGTATACGCAGTATTTT,CASSSRPPGGVAYTQYF
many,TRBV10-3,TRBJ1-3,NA,TGTGCCATCAGTGATTTAATACGACAGTCCTCTGGAAACACCATATATTTT,CAISDLIRQSSGNTIYF
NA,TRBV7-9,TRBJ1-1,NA,TGTGCCAGCAGCCCCACGGTGGTGGGGCTTAGGACTGAAGCTTTCTTT,CASSPTVVGLRTEAFF
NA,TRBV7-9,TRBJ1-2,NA,TGTATAGGATTAGGTACCCGCGAGACAATCTATGGCTACACCTTC,CIGLGTRETIYGYTF
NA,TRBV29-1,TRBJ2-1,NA,TGCAGCGTTCAGACGGACACTTCTAGACTTGAGCAGTTCTTC,CSVQTDTSRLEQFF
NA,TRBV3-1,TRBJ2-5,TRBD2,TGTGCCAGCAGCCAAGTTGTTAGCGGGGATCCCCAAGAGACCCAGTACTTC,CASSQVVSGDPQETQYF
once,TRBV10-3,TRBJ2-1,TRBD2,TGTGCCATCAGGGGACTAGCGGGAGCCAATGAGCAGTTCTTC,CAIRGLAGANEQFF
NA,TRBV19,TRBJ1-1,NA,TGTGCCAGTAGTTCGGGACTCCCCACTGAAGCTTTCTTT,CASSSGLPTEAFF
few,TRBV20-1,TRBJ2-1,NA,TGCAGTGCTAGAGGGACTACGTACAATGAGCAGTTCTTC,CSARGTTYNEQFF
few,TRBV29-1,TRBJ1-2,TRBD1,TGCAGCGTTGGCAGGGGGGGAGTTAACTATGGCTACACCTTC,CSVGRGGVNYGYTF
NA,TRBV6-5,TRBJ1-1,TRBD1,TGTGCCAGCAGTTACGCCAAGCGACACAGGGGTGCTGAAGCTTTCTTT,CASSYAKRHRGAEAFF
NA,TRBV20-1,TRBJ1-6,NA,TGCAGTGCTCATACAGGCCTTAATTCACCCCTCCACTTT,CSAHTGLNSPLHF
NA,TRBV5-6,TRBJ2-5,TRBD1,TGTGCCAGCAGCAGGACAGGGGTAGAGACCCAGTACTTC,CASSRTGVETQYF
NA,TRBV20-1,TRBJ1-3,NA,TGCAGTGCTAGAGAGCAACGATCTGGAAACACCATATATTTT,CSAREQRSGNTIYF
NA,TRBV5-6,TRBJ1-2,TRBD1,TGTGCCAGCAGCTTGTTAATTCCGACAGGGGGAAGCGGCTACACCTTC,CASSLLIPTGGSGYTF
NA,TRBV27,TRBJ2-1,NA,TGTGCCAGCAGTTTTGTGAACAACTACAATGAGCAGTTCTTC,CASSFVNNYNEQFF
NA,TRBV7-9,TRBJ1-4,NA,TGTGCCAGCAGCCGTGGCCCCGGTGGGGAAAAACTGTTTTTT,CASSRGPGGEKLFF
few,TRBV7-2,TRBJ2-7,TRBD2,TGTGCCAGCATATCCGGGACTAGTCATAACTTC,CASISGTSHNF
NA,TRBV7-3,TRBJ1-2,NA,TGTGCCAGCAGCTCCCACCATTTGGGGGAAATGGGCGGCTACACCTTC,CASSSHHLGEMGGYTF
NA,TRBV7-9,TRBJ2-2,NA,TGTGCCAGCAGCCCCCCCGACAGGAACACCGGGGAGCTGTTTTTT,CASSPPDRNTGELFF
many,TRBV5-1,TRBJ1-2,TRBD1,TGCGCCAGCAGCTCGGACAGGGACTATGGCTACACCTTC,CASSSDRDYGYTF